This is a list of T cell receptor beta chains from one sample in a study of glioma-infiltrating T cells after dendritic cell vaccination. Some clones are missing from TCRdb's copy, which holds only in-frame ones; the method was immunoSEQ multiplex PCR. There are more than 85,000 clones in the sample; roughly 84% occur only once, and less than 3% lies in the top ten. Material: blood, obtained before dendritic cell vaccination. The receptors stem from a human donor with glioblastoma. Both conserved end residues are part of each CDR3. The D gene is left open where the match is weak. Clone sizes are given selectively: once, few, many, or a class where the clone is expanded.

v_call: TRBV5-3; clone_size: NA; j_call: TRBJ1-1; d_call: NA; cdr3_aa: CARSSDPGRGSNTEAFF; cdr3_nt: TGTGCCAGAAGCTCGGACCCCGGTAGGGGATCGAACACTGAAGCTTTCTTT
v_call: TRBV5-1; clone_size: NA; j_call: TRBJ2-5; d_call: TRBD2; cdr3_aa: CASSLVASGGRRETQYF; cdr3_nt: TGCGCCAGCAGCTTGGTTGCTAGCGGGGGGCGGAGGGAGACCCAGTACTTC
v_call: TRBV14; clone_size: NA; j_call: TRBJ1-2; d_call: NA; cdr3_aa: CASSQVSGVRYYGYTF; cdr3_nt: TGTGCCAGCAGCCAAGTATCGGGGGTGAGGTACTATGGCTACACCTTC
v_call: TRBV6-1; clone_size: NA; j_call: TRBJ1-2; d_call: NA; cdr3_aa: CASSAPPNYGYTF; cdr3_nt: TGTGCCAGCAGTGCCCCCCCGAACTATGGCTACACCTTC
v_call: TRBV5-1; clone_size: once; j_call: TRBJ2-1; d_call: TRBD2; cdr3_aa: CASSPPVWSGSSYEQFF; cdr3_nt: TGCGCCAGCAGCCCCCCGGTGTGGAGCGGGAGTAGCTATGAGCAGTTCTTC
v_call: TRBV4-1; clone_size: NA; j_call: TRBJ1-1; d_call: NA; cdr3_aa: CASSQDVRTEAFF; cdr3_nt: TGCGCCAGCAGCCAAGATGTGCGCACTGAAGCTTTCTTT
v_call: TRBV18; clone_size: NA; j_call: TRBJ2-1; d_call: NA; cdr3_aa: CASSLSGYSYNEQFF; cdr3_nt: TGTGCCAGCTCACTCTCGGGGTACTCCTACAATGAGCAGTTCTTC
v_call: TRBV6-5; clone_size: NA; j_call: TRBJ1-4; d_call: TRBD1; cdr3_aa: CASRTWDSRNEKLFF; cdr3_nt: TGTGCCAGCAGGACCTGGGACAGCCGAAATGAAAAACTGTTTTTT
v_call: TRBV29-1; clone_size: NA; j_call: TRBJ1-2; d_call: NA; cdr3_aa: CSVEWAGLRGVNYGYTF; cdr3_nt: TGCAGCGTTGAGTGGGCGGGCTTACGCGGTGTTAACTATGGCTACACCTTC
v_call: TRBV2; clone_size: NA; j_call: TRBJ2-3; d_call: NA; cdr3_aa: CASSGDIFSTDTQYF; cdr3_nt: TGTGCCAGCAGTGGGGACATCTTTAGCACAGATACGCAGTATTTT
v_call: TRBV18; clone_size: NA; j_call: TRBJ2-1; d_call: TRBD2; cdr3_aa: CASSPPNPSGGEQFF; cdr3_nt: TGTGCCAGCTCACCACCGAATCCGTCGGGGGGTGAGCAGTTCTTC
v_call: TRBV27; clone_size: once; j_call: TRBJ2-4; d_call: NA; cdr3_aa: CASKPLGPQSELYF; cdr3_nt: TGTGCCAGCAAACCCCTAGGCCCCCAGTCGGAATTGTACTTC
v_call: TRBV19; clone_size: NA; j_call: TRBJ2-3; d_call: TRBD2; cdr3_aa: CASTSGMGTDTQYF; cdr3_nt: TGTGCCTCTACTAGCGGGATGGGGACAGATACGCAGTATTTT
v_call: TRBV5-1; clone_size: NA; j_call: TRBJ2-7; d_call: NA; cdr3_aa: CASSLAGSYEQYF; cdr3_nt: TGCGCCAGCAGCTTGGCTGGGAGCTACGAGCAGTACTTC
v_call: TRBV6-5; clone_size: NA; j_call: TRBJ1-1; d_call: NA; cdr3_aa: CASIKDRNTEAFF; cdr3_nt: TGTGCCAGCATTAAAGACAGGAACACTGAAGCTTTCTTT
v_call: TRBV2; clone_size: NA; j_call: TRBJ2-2; d_call: NA; cdr3_aa: CASNVEGSTGELFF; cdr3_nt: TGTGCCAGCAATGTAGAAGGGAGCACCGGGGAGCTGTTTTTT
v_call: TRBV7-6; clone_size: few; j_call: TRBJ1-1; d_call: NA; cdr3_aa: CASSLYRSTEAFF; cdr3_nt: TGTGCCAGCAGCTTATATCGGAGCACTGAAGCTTTCTTT
v_call: TRBV29-1; clone_size: NA; j_call: TRBJ1-1; d_call: NA; cdr3_aa: CSAAGGTYTEAFF; cdr3_nt: TGCAGCGCCGCCGGGGGGACCTACACTGAAGCTTTCTTT
v_call: TRBV10-1; clone_size: NA; j_call: TRBJ1-1; d_call: TRBD1; cdr3_aa: CASRGQGEAFF; cdr3_nt: TGCGCCAGCAGGGGACAGGGAGAAGCTTTCTTT
v_call: TRBV6-1; clone_size: NA; j_call: TRBJ1-1; d_call: TRBD1; cdr3_aa: CASSEYGTGISFAFF; cdr3_nt: TGTGCCAGCAGTGAATACGGGACAGGGATTTCGTTTGCTTTCTTT
v_call: TRBV5-1; clone_size: NA; j_call: TRBJ1-5; d_call: NA; cdr3_aa: CASSPLGRASNQPQHF; cdr3_nt: TGCGCCAGCAGCCCCCTGGGCAGGGCAAGCAATCAGCCCCAGCATTTT
v_call: TRBV4-1; clone_size: NA; j_call: TRBJ1-1; d_call: TRBD1; cdr3_aa: CASSQALRQGEGSTEAFF; cdr3_nt: TGCGCCAGCAGCCAAGCCCTTAGACAGGGGGAAGGGAGCACTGAAGCTTTCTTT
v_call: TRBV28; clone_size: NA; j_call: TRBJ1-2; d_call: NA; cdr3_aa: CASSSDSIYANYGYTF; cdr3_nt: TGTGCCAGCAGTTCCGACAGCATCTACGCTAACTATGGCTACACCTTC